This passage covers 27 T cell receptor beta chains from one sample sequenced in a study of T cells in Graves' hyperthyroidism and ophthalmopathy. Amplification of TCR beta CDR3 regions used RNA as the template. First-round RT-PCR with HTBI primers amplified the TCR CDR3 region. Using its own MiXCR run on the multiplex PCR reads, TCRdb lists one record per CDR3 protein. This table has some 700,000 distinct CDR3 sequences, approximately 15% appearing once. Sequences were obtained from blood. All receptors derive from a man aged 50 or older with Graves' hyperthyroidism.

V and J are TRBV19 and TRBJ2-7; D unclear. The CDR3 length is 15 residues. Germline V gene data show CDR1 as LNHDA and CDR2 as SQIVND (reference sequence). The V and J ends lost 5 bases and 6 bases respectively, with 20 bases between them. CDR3 loop: CASSPRFGASGEQYF. CDR3 in DNA: TGTGCCAGTAGTCCGAGATTTGGCGCTTCGGGCGAGCAGTACTTC.

This clonotype has just a few counts. The chain carries TRBV9 and TRBJ2-1; perhaps TRBD2 as D (5 bases). Germline-derived CDR1 and CDR2 are SGDLS and YYNGEE. Trimming removed 0 bases at V and 0 bases at J, with 10 bases between. There are 16 residues in the CDR3. The chain's CDR3 is CASSVASGNSYNEQFF. The CDR3 nucleotides read TGTGCCAGCAGCGTAGCTTCGGGGAACTCCTACAATGAGCAGTTCTTC.

J is TRBJ1-1 and V is TRBV25-1; maybe TRBD1 (5 bases). The CDR3 length is 12 residues. From germline, CDR1 is MGHDK and CDR2 SYGVNS. Trimming shortened V by 8 bases and J by 5 bases, and 12 bases separated the two germline ends. CDR3 DNA: TGTGCCAGCCAATGGGGCGGAACTGAAGCTTTCTTT. This codes for CASQWGGTEAFF.

The chain joins TRBV10-3 to TRBJ1-2; 9 positions match TRBD1. The trim removed 11 bases at V and 3 bases at J, leaving 4 bases unmatched. CDR1 is ENHRY and CDR2 is SYGVKD in the germline V gene. The CDR3 consists of 12 residues. CDR3 in amino acids: CAAGTGYYGYTF. The CDR3 DNA is TGTGCCGCTGGGACAGGGTACTATGGCTACACCTTC.

The CDR3 loop reads CSARDEDRSGNTIYF. DNA of the CDR3: TGCAGTGCTAGGGATGAGGACAGGTCCGGAAACACCATATATTTT. The rearrangement links TRBV20-1 to TRBJ1-3; 7 bases are a match to TRBD1. This CDR3 region has 15 residues. V was pared by 3 bases and J by 4 bases, with 9 bases of the junction left unmatched. Germline-derived CDR1 and CDR2 are DFQATT and SNEGSKA (reference sequence).

This clonotype was counted only a few times. The chain is built from TRBV2 and TRBJ2-1; 8 bases are a match to TRBD1. The CDR3 extends over 15 amino acids. V lost 6 bases and J lost 6; bases outside the gene matches: 10. CDR1 is SNHLY and CDR2 is FYNNEI in the germline V gene. CDR3 bases: TGTGCCAGCAGCGTGGGACAGGATATATCCAATGAGCAGTTCTTC. Translated: CASSVGQDISNEQFF.

This clonotype was counted a few times. The rearrangement links TRBV9 to TRBJ2-1, with unresolved D. CDR3 length: 15 residues. V lost 0 bases, J lost 1 base, and 8 bases lay in between. Germline CDR1 SGDLS, CDR2 YYNGEE. CDR3 DNA sequence: TGTGCCAGCAGCGTAGCTCTAGGGTCCTACAATGAGCAGTTCTTC. It codes for CASSVALGSYNEQFF.

The table lists this clonotype with many counts. The chain is built from TRBV27 and TRBJ2-7; D assignment may be TRBD1 or TRBD2 (5 bases each). Looked up from germline, CDR1 is MNHEY and CDR2 is SMNVEV (reference sequence). Between the trimmed V and J ends, which lost 3 bases and 3 bases, there was a span of 12 bases. CDR3 size: 14 residues. The CDR3 region has the DNA TGTGCCAGCAGTTTTAGAGGGGTAAGCTACGAGCAGTACTTC. Amino acid sequence: CASSFRGVSYEQYF.

The V call is TRBV5-1, the J call TRBJ2-7; 15 nucleotides align to TRBD2. The V gene end was trimmed by 4 bases and the J gene end by 1 base; junction bases not matched to a gene: 15. The CDR3 runs 20 residues. In germline, CDR1 is SGHRS, CDR2 YFSETQ. Here the CDR3 DNA reads TGCGCCAGCAGCCACTGGGGTATTCGTGGACTAGCGGGAGGGTCCTACGAGCAGTACTTC. Amino acid sequence: CASSHWGIRGLAGGSYEQYF.

In its sample, this clonotype was seen many times. The CDR3 protein is CASSPSDAGNEQFF. CDR3 DNA sequence: TGTGCCAGCAGCCCCTCCGACGCTGGCAATGAGCAGTTCTTC. The chain is built from TRBV7-8 and TRBJ2-1; no clear D. The CDR3 spans 14 residues. The ends were cut back, 5 bases at V and 6 bases at J, with 14 bases in the middle. Germline V lookup: CDR1 SGHVS, CDR2 FQNEAQ. Filled out from reference TRBV7-8 and TRBJ2-1, the complete variable domain reads GAGVSQSPRYKVAKRGQDVALRCDPISGHVSLFWYQQALGQGPEFLTYFQNEAQLDKSGLPSDRFFAERPEGSVSTLKIQRTQQEDSAVYLCASSPSDAGNEQFFGPGTRLTVL.

This clonotype was counted ten times or more. This chain joins TRBV24-1 and TRBJ1-1; D is perhaps TRBD1 (6 bases). V dropped 4 bases and J dropped 3 bases, with 17 bases sitting between them. CDR1 is KGHDR and CDR2 is SFDVKD in the germline V gene. This CDR3 is built from 16 residues. CDR3 DNA sequence: TGTGCCACCAGTGACAACCGCCGGACAGCGTACACTGAAGCTTTCTTT. Translating it yields CATSDNRRTAYTEAFF.

The rearrangement links TRBV19 to TRBJ1-5; 8 bases are shared with TRBD1. The CDR3 totals 17 residues. Per the germline V gene, CDR1 is LNHDA and CDR2 is SQIVND (reference sequence). The V segment lost 7 bases and the J segment 1 base; nucleotides outside the gene matches: 12. The CDR3 sequence is CASIDRGFLFSNQPQHF. The CDR3, as DNA: TGTGCCAGTATTGACAGGGGCTTTTTGTTCAGCAATCAGCCCCAGCATTTT.

This clonotype was counted many times. The gene calls are TRBV12-3 or TRBV12-4 and TRBJ1-5, with D perhaps matching TRBD1 (5 bases). The CDR3 has 15 amino acids. Trimming removed 7 bases from V and 0 bases from J, with 13 bases in between. CDR3 in amino acids: CASTPDSYSNQPQHF. The CDR3 bases are TGTGCCAGCACCCCCGACAGTTATAGCAATCAGCCCCAGCATTTT.

This chain links TRBV11-3 with TRBJ2-1, with 8 bases aligning to TRBD2. Germline CDR1 SGHNT, CDR2 YENEEA. The J segment lost 4 bases and the V segment lost 5 bases, leaving 13 bases of the junction unmatched. This CDR3 is 17 amino acids long. CDR3 amino acids: CASSLSPIAGLYNEQFF. The DNA of the CDR3 is TGTGCCAGCAGCCTATCCCCTATAGCGGGGTTGTACAATGAGCAGTTCTTC. The whole variable domain, filled in from reference TRBV11-3 and TRBJ2-1, reads EAGVVQSPRYKIIEKKQPVAFWCNPISGHNTLYWYLQNLGQGPELLIRYENEEAVDDSQLPKDRFSAERLKGVDSTLKIQPAELGDSAVYLCASSLSPIAGLYNEQFFGPGTRLTVL.

This clonotype was seen at least ten times. This chain joins TRBV6-1 and TRBJ1-2, with TRBD1 matching 11 bases. From germline, CDR1 is MNHNS and CDR2 SASEGT. V was clipped by 6 bases and J by 6 bases; unmatched bases: 6. This CDR3 contains 14 residues. The CDR3 loop is CASRAGDRGNGYTF. The CDR3 bases are TGTGCCAGCAGGGCCGGGGACAGGGGGAATGGCTACACCTTC.

This clonotype showed up many times. The chain is built from TRBV3-1 and TRBJ2-1, with unresolved D. The germline V gene encodes CDR1 LGHDT and CDR2 YNNKEL (reference sequence). The length of the CDR3 is 11 residues. Trimming took off 2 bases at V and 10 bases at J, with 6 bases between the two ends. The CDR3 DNA follows: TGTGCCAGCAGCCAACAAAGGGAGCAGTTCTTC. Translated, it gives CASSQQREQFF.

V gene TRBV20-1 combines with J gene TRBJ2-7; 8 bases map to TRBD1. Per germline, CDR1 DFQATT and CDR2 SNEGSKA (reference sequence). There are 15 residues in the CDR3. With 0 bases clipped from V and 5 bases from J, the junction kept 9 bases outside the gene matches. CDR3 sequence reads: CSARDQGDRGHEQYF. In DNA form, the CDR3 reads TGCAGTGCTAGAGATCAAGGTGACAGGGGCCACGAGCAGTACTTC.

This clonotype was seen a few times. The chain has TRBV20-1 and TRBJ2-7; TRBD2 agrees at 11 bases. In germline, CDR1 is DFQATT, CDR2 SNEGSKA (reference sequence). CDR3 length equals 13 residues. Losses at the gene ends were 5 bases for V and 5 bases for J; bases not matched to a gene: 5. CDR3 sequence reads: CSAPGTSGDEQYF. CDR3 coding DNA: TGCAGTGCTCCCGGGACTAGCGGAGACGAGCAGTACTTC.

This clonotype was counted at least ten times. V and J are TRBV28 and TRBJ1-6; unclear D gene. The CDR3 extends over 17 amino acids. Trimming took off 4 bases at V and 3 bases at J, with 16 bases between the two ends. Germline assignment: CDR1 MDHEN and CDR2 SYDVKM. CDR3 region: CASSSYSGSRYNSPLHF. CDR3 DNA: TGTGCCAGCAGTTCCTACTCGGGCTCACGCTATAATTCACCCCTCCACTTT.

This clonotype was seen at least ten times. The rearrangement uses TRBV12-3 or TRBV12-4 and TRBJ1-5, with D unclear. The CDR3 is made up of 14 amino acids. Trimming pared 7 bases from V and 8 bases from J, leaving 18 bases between. Here the CDR3 DNA reads TGTGCCAGCACCCCTAATCTTGGTCGGGAGCCCCAGCATTTT. It translates to CASTPNLGREPQHF.

V and J are TRBV6-2 or TRBV6-3 and TRBJ2-7; a possible D gene is TRBD1 (6 bases). Germline CDR1 reads MNHEY; CDR2 reads SVGEGT. V lost 6 bases and J lost 2, with 17 bases in between. This CDR3 has 15 amino acids. CDR3 nucleotide sequence: TGTGCCAGCAGCCGCCCGGACAGCTCCACCTACGAGCAGTACTTC. This sequence encodes CASSRPDSSTYEQYF.

The V gene is TRBV2, the J gene TRBJ2-2, with D unclear. The length of the CDR3 is 11 residues. CDR1 is SNHLY, CDR2 FYNNEI, per germline. Trimming removed 8 bases from V and 7 bases from J, with 8 bases in between. The CDR3 nucleotides read TGTGCCAGCGGGCCCCACGGGGAGCTGTTTTTT. Amino acids: CASGPHGELFF.

This clonotype has at least ten counts. The chain combines TRBV19 with TRBJ2-5; TRBD2 aligns across 8 bases. The ends lost 5 bases at V and 0 bases at J; junction bases unmatched: 11. Germline V gene data show CDR1 as LNHDA and CDR2 as SQIVND (reference sequence). This CDR3 comprises 17 residues. CDR3 residues: CASSADSLAGYQETQYF. The CDR3, as DNA: TGTGCCAGTAGTGCCGATTCTCTAGCGGGTTACCAAGAGACCCAGTACTTC. Using reference TRBV19 and TRBJ2-5 for the parts outside the CDR3, the full variable domain is DGGITQSPKYLFRKEGQNVTLSCEQNLNHDAMYWYRQDPGQGLRLIYYSQIVNDFQKGDIAEGYSVSREKKESFPLTVTSAQKNPTAFYLCASSADSLAGYQETQYFGPGTRLLVL.

The chain combines TRBV7-2 with TRBJ2-5, with 7 bases aligning to TRBD2. The J segment lost 5 bases and the V segment lost 5 bases, leaving 5 bases of the junction unmatched. This CDR3 region has 13 residues. Germline V CDR1 and CDR2: SGHTA, FQGNSA. The CDR3 reads CASSKGTMETQYF. CDR3 nucleotides: TGTGCCAGCAGCAAAGGGACTATGGAGACCCAGTACTTC.

On this clonotype itself: A much larger clone lies a single base off, so this may be a read error. CDR3 coding DNA: TGTGCCGGCGGACTAGCGGGAGTCTACGAGCAGTACTTC. The encoded protein is CAGGLAGVYEQYF. V gene TRBV28 combines with J gene TRBJ2-7, with 13 positions matching TRBD2. The J segment lost 3 bases and the V segment lost 11 bases, leaving 4 bases of the junction unmatched. The CDR3 is made up of 13 amino acids. Germline lookup yields CDR1 MDHEN and CDR2 SYDVKM. Based on the CDR3 plus reference TRBV28 and TRBJ2-7, the full variable domain is DVKVTQSSRYLVKRTGEKVFLECVQDMDHENMFWYRQDPGLGLRLIYFSYDVKMKEKGDIPEGYSVSREKKERFSLILESASTNQTSMYLCAGGLAGVYEQYFGPGTRLTVT.

At least ten counts were recorded for this clonotype. V and J are TRBV2 and TRBJ2-1, with 8 bases that match TRBD1. This CDR3 is 17 amino acids long. V shed 0 bases, J shed 8 bases, and the junction held 12 bases outside the gene matches. CDR1 SNHLY and CDR2 FYNNEI come from the germline V gene. CDR3 region: CASSEAERTGFVDEQFF. CDR3 nucleotide sequence: TGTGCCAGCAGTGAAGCAGAGAGGACAGGGTTCGTGGATGAGCAGTTCTTC. The full variable domain, its missing parts supplied by reference TRBV2 and TRBJ2-1, is EPEVTQTPSHQVTQMGQEVILRCVPISNHLYFYWYRQILGQKVEFLVSFYNNEISEKSEIFDDQFSVERPDGSNFTLKIRSTKLEDSAMYFCASSEAERTGFVDEQFFGPGTRLTVL.

V is TRBV10-3 and J is TRBJ2-3; 14 nucleotides align to TRBD2. Trimming at V came to 7 bases and at J to 4 bases, leaving 13 bases not matched to a gene. The CDR3 has 18 amino acids. CDR1 and CDR2 (germline): ENHRY, SYGVKD. CDR3 nucleotide sequence: TGTGCCATCAAGGGACTAGCGGGAGCATGGGAGGCGGCAGATACGCAGTATTTT. This sequence encodes CAIKGLAGAWEAADTQYF.